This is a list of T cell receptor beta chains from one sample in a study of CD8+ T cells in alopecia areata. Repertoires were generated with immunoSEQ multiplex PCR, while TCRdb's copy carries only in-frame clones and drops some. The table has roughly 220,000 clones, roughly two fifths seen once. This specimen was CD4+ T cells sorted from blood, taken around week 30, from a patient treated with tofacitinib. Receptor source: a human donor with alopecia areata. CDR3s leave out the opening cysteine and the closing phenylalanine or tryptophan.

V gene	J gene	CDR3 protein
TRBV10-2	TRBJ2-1	ASRIGAGGSYNEQF
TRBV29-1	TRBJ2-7	SVITGAGLSYEQY
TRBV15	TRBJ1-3	ATSTTVSGNTIY
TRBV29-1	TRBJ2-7	SVDTGLGDYEQY
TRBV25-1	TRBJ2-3	ASSEYMGSSQY
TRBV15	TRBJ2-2	ATTRDRVIAGELF
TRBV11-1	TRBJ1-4	ASSSDRGEKLF
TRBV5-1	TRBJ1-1	ASSSSAGSEAF
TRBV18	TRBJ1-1	ASSPWRGDTEAF
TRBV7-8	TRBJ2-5	ASSLVRRRETQY
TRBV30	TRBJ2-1	AWSVRYFAF
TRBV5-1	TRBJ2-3	ASTRQGEFDTQY
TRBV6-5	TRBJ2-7	ASTERTGWGEQY
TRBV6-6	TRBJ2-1	ASSSLAGTGNEQF
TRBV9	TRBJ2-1	ASSVGRGNEQF
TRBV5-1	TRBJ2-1	ASSSLAGGDNEQF
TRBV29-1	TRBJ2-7	SVGTLHSYEQY
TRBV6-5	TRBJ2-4	ASSSPLQENIQY
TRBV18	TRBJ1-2	ASSPRTGAGYT
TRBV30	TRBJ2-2	AWSHTHNTGELF
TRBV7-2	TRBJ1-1	ASRLQGANTEAF
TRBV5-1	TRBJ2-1	ASSSISGSVGNEQF